These T cell receptor beta chains were read from a single sample in a study of shared clonotypes between healthy human individuals. The data were produced by immunoSEQ multiplex PCR, yet TCRdb's version contains in-frame clones alone and is incomplete. The sample gives roughly 2.2 million clones, around 90% of which show up once; 0.3% to 0.4% is in the top ten. Input material: naive CD4+ T cells from PBMCs. These receptors were collected from a young man in good health. Some clones in this sample may be carry-over from other donors' samples. Each CDR3 is given with its conserved first and last residue. D genes are given only for firm matches. Rows give clone size only sometimes, using once, few, many, or a class for an expanded clone.

j_call clone_size v_call d_call cdr3_aa cdr3_nt
TRBJ2-5 NA TRBV5-1 NA CASSLGISGPSGTQYF TGCGCCAGCAGCTTGGGTATAAGCGGGCCCTCGGGGACCCAGTACTTC
TRBJ2-7 NA TRBV4-3 NA CASSLTSGYEQYF TGCGCCAGCAGCTTGACATCGGGCTACGAGCAGTACTTC
TRBJ1-1 once TRBV19 NA CASSSPYTEAFF TGTGCCAGTAGTAGCCCCTACACTGAAGCTTTCTTT
TRBJ2-5 NA TRBV10-3 TRBD1 CAISGRTGVEETQYF TGTGCCATCAGTGGCCGGACAGGGGTAGAGGAGACCCAGTACTTC
TRBJ2-5 NA TRBV12-5 NA CASGLALGDQETQYF TGTGCTAGTGGTTTGGCTTTGGGAGACCAAGAGACCCAGTACTTC
TRBJ1-2 NA TRBV6-4 TRBD1 CASSGDRPVFINYGYTF TGTGCCAGCAGCGGGGACAGACCAGTCTTTATAAACTATGGCTACACCTTC
TRBJ2-1 NA TRBV9 NA CASSARGVPSYNEQFF TGTGCCAGCAGCGCCCGCGGGGTGCCCTCCTACAATGAGCAGTTCTTC
TRBJ1-1 NA TRBV11-2 NA CASSLDRATEAFF TGTGCCAGCAGCTTAGATCGGGCCACTGAAGCTTTCTTT
TRBJ2-7 NA TRBV5-1 NA CASSAVSDLRLGEQYF TGCGCCAGCAGCGCGGTGAGTGACCTTAGGCTCGGCGAGCAGTACTTC
TRBJ1-3 NA TRBV18 NA CASSPRGNTIYF TGTGCCAGCTCACCGAGAGGAAACACCATATATTTT
TRBJ2-1 NA TRBV28 TRBD2 CASSRTSQAYNEQFF TGTGCCAGCAGTCGGACTAGCCAAGCCTACAATGAGCAGTTCTTC
TRBJ2-7 NA TRBV28 NA CASYGREYEQYF TGTGCCAGCTATGGGCGAGAGTACGAGCAGTACTTC
TRBJ2-1 once TRBV4-2 NA CASSTGPTNEQFF TGTGCCAGCAGCACCGGACCCACCAATGAGCAGTTCTTC
TRBJ2-1 NA TRBV27 NA CASSSKALRTNYNEQFF TGTGCCAGCAGTTCAAAGGCTCTCCGGACTAACTACAATGAGCAGTTCTTC
TRBJ2-1 NA TRBV12-5 NA CASGSGAPNQFF TGTGCTAGTGGGTCAGGGGCCCCCAACCAGTTCTTC
TRBJ1-3 NA TRBV19 NA CASRTPLAGGNTIYF TGTGCCAGTAGAACCCCGCTGGCGGGGGGAAACACCATATATTTT
TRBJ2-7 NA TRBV25-1 TRBD1 CASSQGARYEQYF TGTGCCAGCAGTCAGGGGGCGCGATACGAGCAGTACTTC
TRBJ2-5 NA TRBV10-1 NA CASSATPRGTQYF TGCGCCAGCAGTGCCACCCCCAGGGGGACCCAGTACTTC
TRBJ2-3 NA TRBV7-9 TRBD2 CASRSSGGSTDTQYF TGTGCCAGCAGGTCTAGCGGGGGGAGCACAGATACGCAGTATTTT
TRBJ2-7 NA TRBV27 NA CASSLYGWGASSYEQYF TGTGCCAGCAGTTTATATGGTTGGGGCGCGAGCTCCTACGAGCAGTACTTC
TRBJ2-5 NA TRBV14 TRBD1 CASSQPGQGTRETQYF TGTGCCAGCAGCCAGCCGGGACAGGGGACCCGGGAGACCCAGTACTTC
TRBJ2-3 NA TRBV9 NA CASSVGLVGTDTQYF TGTGCCAGCAGCGTAGGACTAGTCGGCACAGATACGCAGTATTTT
TRBJ2-1 NA TRBV7-9 TRBD1 CASSPRGNRVEQFF TGTGCCAGCAGCCCCAGGGGGAATCGGGTTGAGCAGTTCTTC
TRBJ2-1 once TRBV4-2 NA CASSQDKPSYRGNEQFF TGTGCCAGCAGCCAAGATAAGCCCTCCTACCGCGGCAATGAGCAGTTCTTC
TRBJ2-5 NA TRBV11-3 NA CASSLDSAETQYF TGTGCCAGCAGCTTAGACAGTGCAGAGACCCAGTACTTC
TRBJ2-7 NA TRBV28 NA CASKGQGLVSYEQYF TGTGCCAGCAAGGGTCAGGGGCTGGTTTCCTACGAGCAGTACTTC
TRBJ2-2 NA TRBV15 NA CATSARGVMTGELFF TGTGCCACCAGCGCGAGGGGGGTGATGACCGGGGAGCTGTTTTTT
TRBJ2-6 NA TRBV12-5 NA CASDTGKRGANVLTF TGTGCTAGTGACACCGGGAAGAGAGGGGCCAACGTCCTGACTTTC
TRBJ2-7 NA TRBV21-1 NA CASSKFPGTSGTPDEQYF TGTGCCAGCAGCAAATTTCCCGGGACTAGCGGGACCCCCGACGAGCAGTACTTC
TRBJ2-1 NA TRBV2 NA CASSEFRQVYEQFF TGTGCCAGCAGTGAATTCCGGCAGGTCTATGAGCAGTTCTTC
TRBJ1-1 NA TRBV18 NA CASSPRLEGTNTEAFF TGTGCCAGCTCACCACGACTGGAGGGGACTAACACTGAAGCTTTCTTT
TRBJ2-3 NA TRBV4-2 TRBD2 CASSRNLGAGEGVRDTQYF TGTGCCAGCAGCCGCAACTTAGGGGCGGGAGAAGGGGTTCGAGATACGCAGTATTTT
TRBJ1-2 few TRBV2 TRBD1 CASSGDREYGYTF TGTGCCAGCAGCGGGGACAGAGAATATGGCTACACCTTC
TRBJ2-5 NA TRBV2 NA CASSEALEWETQYF TGTGCCAGCAGTGAGGCTCTTGAGTGGGAGACCCAGTACTTC
TRBJ2-7 NA TRBV7-3 NA CASSFSPEQYF TGTGCCAGCAGCTTTAGTCCCGAGCAGTACTTC
TRBJ1-1 few TRBV6-5 NA CASRDGMNTEAFF TGTGCCAGCAGGGACGGGATGAACACTGAAGCTTTCTTT
TRBJ1-4 once TRBV5-5 NA CASSKVSATNEKLFF TGTGCCAGCAGCAAAGTTTCTGCAACTAATGAAAAACTGTTTTTT
TRBJ1-2 once TRBV27 TRBD1 CASSPREQGGYGYTF TGTGCCAGCAGCCCTAGGGAACAGGGGGGCTATGGCTACACCTTC
TRBJ2-1 NA TRBV5-4 NA CASSWQSSYNEQFF TGTGCCAGCAGCTGGCAAAGCTCCTACAATGAGCAGTTCTTC
TRBJ1-1 NA TRBV19 NA CASSPLFQGTEAFF TGTGCCAGTAGTCCCCTGTTTCAGGGGACTGAAGCTTTCTTT
TRBJ2-3 NA TRBV28 NA CASSSPGGKGTDTQYF TGTGCCAGCAGCTCCCCGGGCGGGAAAGGTACAGATACGCAGTATTTT
TRBJ1-5 NA TRBV19 TRBD1 CASSIRTGSQPQHF TGTGCCAGTAGTATAAGGACAGGGAGCCAGCCCCAGCATTTT
TRBJ1-2 NA TRBV28 NA CASSPPPANYGYTF TGTGCCAGCAGTCCCCCCCCCGCTAACTATGGCTACACCTTC
TRBJ1-2 once TRBV25-1 NA CASRYEGGYTF TGTGCCAGCAGGTATGAAGGTGGCTACACCTTC
TRBJ2-5 NA TRBV27 TRBD1 CASSSAWTGTLETQYF TGTGCCAGCAGTTCCGCTTGGACAGGGACATTGGAGACCCAGTACTTC